This is a list of T cell receptor beta chains from one sample in a study of blood T cell repertoires in COVID-19. Sequenced by immunoSEQ multiplex PCR; TCRdb stores in-frame clones only, minus some. The sample includes about 370,000 clones, about 87% seen only once; the top ten take around 9.3%. The sample taken for sequencing was peripheral blood. The receptors stem from a woman aged 25 to 45 with COVID-19, enrolled during active disease. Each CDR3 is given with its conserved first and last residue. The order of the fields is CDR3 protein, CDR3 DNA, clone size, J gene, CDR3 length, D gene, V gene. The D gene is left open where the match is weak. Expanded clones get a size class; other rows say once, few or many, or leave the size out.

CAWRRDRNTEAFF	TGTGCCTGGAGGCGGGACAGGAACACTGAAGCTTTCTTT	once	TRBJ1-1	13	TRBD1	TRBV30
CASSLRPLAGGNYEQYF	TGTGCCAGCAGCTTACGCCCTCTAGCGGGAGGCAACTACGAGCAGTACTTC	-	TRBJ2-7	17	TRBD2	TRBV5-6
CASSLGAGPNEKLFF	TGTGCCAGCAGCCTCGGGGCGGGGCCAAATGAAAAACTGTTTTTT	-	TRBJ1-4	15	-	TRBV5-8
CASSITGKVDEQYF	TGTGCCAGTAGTATTACCGGGAAGGTCGACGAGCAGTACTTC	-	TRBJ2-7	14	-	TRBV19
CASRRPGGDSPLHF	TGTGCCAGCAGGCGACCGGGGGGTGATTCACCCCTCCACTTT	-	TRBJ1-6	14	-	TRBV3-1/TRBV3-2
CASSMRGRAGELFF	TGTGCCAGTAGTATGCGGGGGCGGGCCGGGGAGCTGTTTTTT	-	TRBJ2-2	14	-	TRBV19
CSVAAGGTYEQYF	TGCAGCGTTGCAGCGGGGGGCACCTACGAGCAGTACTTC	-	TRBJ2-7	13	TRBD2	TRBV29-1
CASSLLQGGNQPQHF	TGTGCCAGCAGCCTCCTCCAGGGGGGCAATCAGCCCCAGCATTTT	-	TRBJ1-5	15	TRBD1	TRBV28
CASRPPLSSGRRDEQFF	TGTGCCAGTAGACCTCCCCTCTCTAGCGGGAGGCGGGATGAGCAGTTCTTC	few	TRBJ2-1	17	TRBD2	TRBV19
CASSRGRQNTEAFF	TGTGCCAGCAGCAGGGGGCGGCAGAACACTGAAGCTTTCTTT	-	TRBJ1-1	14	TRBD1	TRBV9
CASSLRWTSGKGDTQYF	TGTGCCAGCAGCCTACGATGGACTAGCGGGAAAGGGGATACGCAGTATTTT	-	TRBJ2-3	17	TRBD2	TRBV6-2/TRBV6-3
CASSPRPGLAGESGEQYF	TGTGCCAGCAGCCCTCGACCCGGGCTAGCGGGAGAGTCCGGCGAGCAGTACTTC	-	TRBJ2-7	18	TRBD2	TRBV9
CAISESLAGGTDTQYF	TGTGCCATCAGTGAGTCGCTAGCGGGAGGGACAGATACGCAGTATTTT	-	TRBJ2-3	16	TRBD2	TRBV10-3
CASSQDSRRGGQLFF	TGTGCCAGCAGCCAAGATTCTAGGAGGGGCGGGCAGCTGTTTTTT	few	TRBJ2-2	15	-	TRBV14
CSVQGSGQPQHF	TGCAGCGTTCAGGGGTCTGGTCAGCCCCAGCATTTT	once	TRBJ1-5	12	-	TRBV29-1
CASSKDRKINQPQHF	TGTGCCAGCAGCAAGGACAGGAAGATCAATCAGCCCCAGCATTTT	few	TRBJ1-5	15	TRBD1	TRBV2
CATSDSPGELFF	TGTGCCACCAGTGATTCCCCTGGGGAGCTGTTTTTT	once	TRBJ2-2	12	-	TRBV24-1
CARSRGPGDSYEQYF	TGTGCCAGAAGCCGCGGTCCGGGGGACTCCTACGAGCAGTACTTC	-	TRBJ2-7	15	-	TRBV5-3
CAWSAGSGANVLTF	TGTGCCTGGAGTGCGGGCTCTGGGGCCAACGTCCTGACTTTC	-	TRBJ2-6	14	-	TRBV30
CASSPGQGPYEQYF	TGTGCCAGCAGTCCGGGACAGGGACCCTACGAGCAGTACTTC	-	TRBJ2-7	14	TRBD1	TRBV5-6
CASSESRTSGGTQYF	TGCGCCAGCAGTGAGTCGCGGACTAGCGGGGGGACCCAGTACTTC	-	TRBJ2-5	15	TRBD2	TRBV10-1
CASSPMTGASYEQYF	TGTGCCAGCAGCCCAATGACAGGGGCCTCCTACGAGCAGTACTTC	-	TRBJ2-7	15	TRBD1	TRBV11-2
CASSVDPNRDDGYTF	TGTGCCAGCAGCGTAGACCCGAACAGGGATGACGGCTACACCTTC	-	TRBJ1-2	15	-	TRBV9
CASSSTSGHTGELFF	TGCGCCAGCAGCTCGACTAGCGGGCACACCGGGGAGCTGTTTTTT	-	TRBJ2-2	15	TRBD2	TRBV5-1
CASSPTPGLAGDVPSYEQYF	TGCGCCAGCAGTCCAACCCCTGGACTAGCGGGAGATGTGCCCTCCTACGAGCAGTACTTC	-	TRBJ2-7	20	TRBD2	TRBV23-1
CASSRQGRRDNSPLHF	TGTGCCAGCAGTCGACAGGGGCGAAGAGATAATTCACCCCTCCACTTT	-	TRBJ1-6	16	TRBD1	TRBV27
CASSDSGRGLDTQYF	TGTGCCAGCAGTGATAGCGGGAGGGGGTTAGATACGCAGTATTTT	-	TRBJ2-3	15	TRBD2	TRBV6-6
CASSNPGLQSYEQYF	TGTGCCAGCAGCAATCCGGGACTCCAATCCTACGAGCAGTACTTC	-	TRBJ2-7	15	-	TRBV21-1
CASSQDQGTDTGELFF	TGTGCCAGCAGCCAAGACCAGGGGACGGACACCGGGGAGCTGTTTTTT	-	TRBJ2-2	16	-	TRBV3-1/TRBV3-2
CASSIVPGKNTEAFF	TGTGCCAGTAGTATAGTTCCGGGTAAGAACACTGAAGCTTTCTTT	-	TRBJ1-1	15	-	TRBV19
CASSQFRDRLYEQYF	TGTGCCAGCAGCCAGTTCCGGGACAGACTCTACGAGCAGTACTTC	-	TRBJ2-7	15	TRBD1	TRBV3-1/TRBV3-2
CAIRDRGYNEQFF	TGTGCCATCCGGGACAGGGGCTACAATGAGCAGTTCTTC	once	TRBJ2-1	13	TRBD1	TRBV24-1
CASTSDRELGEQYF	TGTGCCAGCACCTCAGACAGGGAGCTAGGCGAGCAGTACTTC	-	TRBJ2-7	14	TRBD1	TRBV28
CASSHMDTYNSPLHF	TGCGCCAGCAGCCATATGGACACGTATAATTCACCCCTCCACTTT	-	TRBJ1-6	15	-	TRBV4-3
CTSSHHNRSITVDF	TGCACCAGCAGCCATCACAACAGGTCCATAACGGTGGATTTT	few	TRBJ1-5	14	-	TRBV1
CASSDYTGMGYNEQFF	TGTGCCAGCAGCGACTACACGGGGATGGGGTACAATGAGCAGTTCTTC	-	TRBJ2-1	16	-	TRBV9
CASSYLGVWDTQYF	TGTGCCAGCAGTTACCTAGGAGTTTGGGATACGCAGTATTTT	-	TRBJ2-3	14	-	TRBV6-2/TRBV6-3
CASSPPARGTDNEQFF	TGTGCCAGCAGTCCGCCTGCTAGGGGGACGGACAATGAGCAGTTCTTC	-	TRBJ2-1	16	-	TRBV2
CASTHGTGDNYGYTF	TGTGCCAGCACTCACGGGACAGGGGATAACTATGGCTACACCTTC	-	TRBJ1-2	15	TRBD1	TRBV4-2
CASSSQGLSEAFF	TGTGCCAGCAGCTCCCAGGGGCTCTCGGAAGCTTTCTTT	-	TRBJ1-1	13	-	TRBV14
CASSSGTGNSNQPQHF	TGCGCCAGCAGTTCCGGGACAGGGAATAGCAATCAGCCCCAGCATTTT	-	TRBJ1-5	16	TRBD1	TRBV10-2
CASSTSTGAYEQYF	TGCGCCAGCAGCACCTCGACAGGAGCCTACGAGCAGTACTTC	-	TRBJ2-7	14	-	TRBV5-1
CASTPAGQNQPQHF	TGTGCCAGCACCCCCGCAGGGCAGAATCAGCCCCAGCATTTT	-	TRBJ1-5	14	-	TRBV28
CASSKDRSSNTEAFF	TGTGCCAGTAGCAAGGACAGGTCTTCGAACACTGAAGCTTTCTTT	-	TRBJ1-1	15	TRBD1	TRBV19
CASSGGTGIGQFF	TGTGCCAGCAGCGGGGGAACAGGGATTGGGCAGTTCTTC	-	TRBJ2-1	13	-	TRBV9
CASSPPPGRANTGELFF	TGTGCCAGCAGCCCCCCTCCGGGCAGGGCGAACACCGGGGAGCTGTTTTTT	-	TRBJ2-2	17	-	TRBV9
CASSLGGGTNEKLFF	TGTGCCAGCAGCTTGGGAGGGGGAACTAATGAAAAACTGTTTTTT	-	TRBJ1-4	15	-	TRBV5-4
CASSLATNYGYTF	TGTGCCAGCAGCTTAGCTACTAACTATGGCTACACCTTC	once	TRBJ1-2	13	-	TRBV7-2
CASSIGVYSNQPQHF	TGTGCCAGTAGTATCGGGGTTTATAGCAATCAGCCCCAGCATTTT	-	TRBJ1-5	15	-	TRBV19
CASSPGDQETQYF	TGCGCCAGCAGCCCGGGGGATCAAGAGACCCAGTACTTC	-	TRBJ2-5	13	-	TRBV5-1
CASSSGTGITGELFF	TGCGCCAGCAGCTCCGGGACAGGAATAACCGGGGAGCTGTTTTTT	-	TRBJ2-2	15	TRBD1	TRBV4-1
CASSFPGGTEAFF	TGTGCCAGCAGCTTTCCCGGGGGCACTGAAGCTTTCTTT	few	TRBJ1-1	13	-	TRBV5-4
CASSPAGVRAHDQYF	TGTGCCAGCAGCCCCGCGGGGGTCAGGGCCCACGATCAGTACTTC	-	TRBJ2-4	15	TRBD2	TRBV7-2
CASSEISGDRDGYTF	TGCGCCAGCAGCGAAATCTCAGGGGATCGCGATGGCTACACCTTC	-	TRBJ1-2	15	-	TRBV10-1
CASSDLGRGEVWPQHF	TGCGCCAGCAGTGACCTCGGACGAGGGGAGGTCTGGCCCCAGCATTTT	-	TRBJ1-5	16	-	TRBV10-2